The following is a T cell receptor (beta chain) sequence with its context. The antigen is not known. This specimen belongs to a study of CXCR3-negative and CXCR3-positive naive CD8 T cells. Study outcomes and limitations: TRBV-TRBJ usage was alike in naive CXCR3-negative and CXCR3-positive cells but differed in memory cells.

The CDR3 runs to 15 residues. Germline assignment: CDR1 DFQATT and CDR2 SNEGSKA (reference sequence). Via 5' RACE with UMI labels, TRB cDNA libraries were prepared. After re-calling the 5' RACE reads, TCRdb lists one entry per CDR3 protein, DNA absent. The sample yields around 8,800 distinct CDR3 sequences, of which the top ten take up more than 0.8%. Researchers reported sorting every CD8+ T cell subset in triplicate, 250,000 to 350,000 cells per sort. V usage is TRBV20-1 and J usage is TRBJ2-3; lacking DNA, the TRBD2 call made by TCRdb goes unchecked. The sample consisted of naive CXCR3- CD8+ T cells from blood. Subset defined: CD45RO-CCR7+CD27+CD95- naive CD8+ T cells lacking CXCR3 (TNR3-). This receptor was obtained from a human donor in good health. Some clones in this sample may be carry-over from other donors' samples. The chain's CDR3 is CSARDFSGRKDTQYF.